This TCR beta chain came from a study of blood T cell repertoires in COVID-19. Background on the study: Some COVID-19 samples were acute and others convalescent; all came from the United States, Italy and Spain.

Profiled with immunoSEQ multiplex PCR; TCRdb holds only in-frame clones, not every one. The table includes over 200,000 clones, approximately 83% detected once. CDR3 length equals 17 residues. Germline CDR1 SGHNT, CDR2 YYREEE (reference sequence). V gave up 3 bases and J gave up 7 bases, with 23 bases separating them. This sequence originates from a woman under 40 who had recovered from COVID-19. This chain uses TRBV5-4 with TRBJ2-4, with D possibly being TRBD1 (6 bases). The sample consisted of peripheral blood. CDR3 protein: CASSSIGTGKRRNIQYF. The CDR3 DNA follows: TGTGCCAGCAGCTCGATAGGTACAGGGAAGAGGAGGAACATTCAGTACTTC.